The 21 T cell receptor beta chains reported below all come from one sample, sequenced in a study of cytomegalovirus exposure and HLA in healthy donors listed by TCRdb under 2017. The method behind the library was the immunoSEQ multiplex PCR assay. For the multiplex PCR, a mixture combining 60 forward primers for TCR Vbeta segments and 13 reverse primers for TCR Jbeta segments was used. The source is immuneACCESS, and TCRdb retained only in-frame sequences with V and J called. Part of the clones is not carried over; for the studies checked, unresolved V genes explain less than half of this, and the remainder is unexplained. The sample table lists under 150,000 clones, 78% of them with a count of one. The ten largest clones capture approximately 1.6% of the sample. The sequencing input was PBMCs. The receptor source for this set is a woman younger than 30 in good health and CMV-seronegative.

V usage is TRBV10-2 and J usage is TRBJ1-2; TRBD1 might be the D (5 bases). Trimming took off 0 bases at V and 2 bases at J, with 16 bases between the two ends. The length of the CDR3 is 17 residues. Looked up from germline, CDR1 is WSHSY and CDR2 is SAAADI. Here the CDR3 reads CASSESTEGWANYGYTF. Here the CDR3 DNA reads TGCGCCAGCAGTGAGTCGACGGAGGGGTGGGCCAACTATGGCTACACCTTC.

The V call is TRBV30, the J call TRBJ2-3; TRBD2 is a possible D gene (6 bases). Germline V gene sequence: CDR1 GTSNPN, CDR2 SVGIG (reference sequence). The CDR3 has 15 residues. V lost 0 bases to trimming and J lost 0 bases, with 10 bases between them. CDR3 loop: CAWSVGGTSTDTQYF. DNA for the CDR3: TGTGCCTGGAGTGTCGGCGGGACTAGCACAGATACGCAGTATTTT.

This clone has only a few counts. The CDR3 reads CASSQRGGQETQYF. CDR3 coding DNA: TGCGCCAGCAGCCAAAGAGGGGGACAAGAGACCCAGTACTTC. The chain recombines TRBV4-1 with TRBJ2-5; weak D call: TRBD1 (6 bases). CDR3 length: 14 amino acids. Germline-derived CDR1 and CDR2 are MGHRA and YSYEKL. Trimming left V 2 bases short and J 2 bases short, with 9 bases between.

This clone was observed once. J is TRBJ2-7 and V is TRBV5-1, with D possibly TRBD2 on 6 matching bases. The CDR3 covers 14 residues. The germline gives CDR1 SGHRS, CDR2 YFSETQ. V gave up 4 bases and J gave up 3 bases, with 14 bases separating them. DNA of the CDR3: TGCGCCAGCAGCCCCGGGACTCTATTCTACGAGCAGTACTTC. It translates to CASSPGTLFYEQYF.

This chain joins TRBV10-3 and TRBJ1-1; the D is unclear. From germline, CDR1 is ENHRY and CDR2 SYGVKD. The CDR3 loop spans 14 amino acids. Trimming cost V 0 bases and J 1 base, with 6 bases left between them. The CDR3 DNA reads as TGTGCCATCAGTGAGTCGAGGGAGAACACTGAAGCTTTCTTT. Protein product: CAISESRENTEAFF.

The chain links TRBV6-5 to TRBJ2-7, with 8 nucleotides matching TRBD2. This CDR3 has 14 residues. Germline V gene data show CDR1 as MNHEY and CDR2 as SVGAGI. V lost 5 bases to trimming and J lost 7 bases; unmatched junction nucleotides: 10. The CDR3 loop reads CASSREGRIGEQYF. The CDR3 bases are TGTGCCAGCAGTCGGGAGGGCCGGATAGGGGAGCAGTACTTC.

The chain has TRBV11-2 and TRBJ2-1; 9 bases fit TRBD2. This CDR3 contains 17 residues. The V and J ends lost 4 bases and 3 bases, in that order; junction bases with no gene match: 10. The germline gives CDR1 SGHAT, CDR2 FQNNGV. Written as DNA, the CDR3 is TGTGCCAGCAGCTCCCCTAAGACTAGCGGAAACTACAATGAGCAGTTCTTC. Its protein product is CASSSPKTSGNYNEQFF.

The rearrangement joins TRBV7-9 to TRBJ1-1; D unclear. Between the trimmed V and J ends, which lost 5 bases and 0 bases, there was a span of 13 bases. The CDR3 covers 15 residues. Germline assignment: CDR1 SEHNR and CDR2 FQNEAQ (reference sequence). The CDR3 DNA reads TGTGCCAGCAGCCCTAGCGGGGTCCTGAACACTGAAGCTTTCTTT. The encoded protein is CASSPSGVLNTEAFF.

The chain has TRBV7-2 and TRBJ2-7; TRBD2 matches at 9 bases. J was trimmed by 3 bases and V by 5 bases; bases with no gene match: 8. The CDR3 is 15 amino acids. CDR1 SGHTA and CDR2 FQGNSA come from the germline V gene. CDR3 DNA sequence: TGTGCCAGCAGCCGGGCAGCGGGAGGTATCTACGAGCAGTACTTC. It codes for CASSRAAGGIYEQYF.

This sequence joins TRBV12-5 and TRBJ2-7, with D uncertain. CDR1 is LGHNT and CDR2 is FRNRAP in the germline V gene. This CDR3 has 12 residues. V was trimmed by 3 bases and J by 3 bases, leaving 6 bases between them. The CDR3 DNA reads TGTGCTAGTGGTTTCGTTCTCTACGAGCAGTACTTC. Protein sequence: CASGFVLYEQYF.

J is TRBJ1-5 and V is TRBV30; 8 bases line up with TRBD1. The germline V gene has CDR1 GTSNPN and CDR2 SVGIG (reference sequence). The V and J ends lost 2 bases and 9 bases, in that order; junction bases with no gene match: 9. CDR3 length equals 14 residues. The CDR3 DNA follows: TGTGCCTGGAGTATACGACAGGGGCCCACGCCCCAGCATTTT. It is translated as CAWSIRQGPTPQHF.

This clone was seen a handful of times. The chain has TRBV5-4 and TRBJ2-7; a possible D gene is TRBD2 (6 bases). Germline V gives CDR1 SGHNT, CDR2 YYREEE (reference sequence). This CDR3 has 11 amino acids. V shed 4 bases and J shed 7 bases, with 9 bases lying between them. Here the CDR3 DNA reads TGTGCCAGCAGCGGGGGGAGAGAGCAGTACTTC. Amino acids: CASSGGREQYF. Together with reference TRBV5-4 and TRBJ2-7, the CDR3 gives the full variable domain: ETGVTQSPTHLIKTRGQQVTLRCSSQSGHNTVSWYQQALGQGPQFIFQYYREEENGRGNFPPRFSGLQFPNYSSELNVNALELDDSALYLCASSGGREQYFGPGTRLTVT.

The gene calls are TRBV14 and TRBJ2-5; TRBD2 matches at 8 bases. The CDR3 extends over 15 amino acids. V shed 0 bases, J shed 4 bases, and the junction held 4 bases outside the gene matches. Germline V CDR1 and CDR2: SGHDN, FVKESK. The DNA for the CDR3 is TGTGCCAGCAGCCAAGATGGGACTAGTAGAGAGACCCAGTACTTC. Its translation is CASSQDGTSRETQYF.

This clone turned up a few times. The identical CDR3 is also encoded by other nucleotide sequences in the sample. This chain links TRBV6-5 with TRBJ1-1; possible D gene TRBD1, 5 bases. Germline CDR1 MNHEY, CDR2 SVGAGI. This CDR3 region has 14 residues. Trimming removed 2 bases from V and 2 bases from J, with 9 bases in between. The CDR3, as DNA: TGTGCCAGCAGTTACCTCCAGGGTAACACTGAAGCTTTCTTT. Translated, it gives CASSYLQGNTEAFF.

The V and J genes are TRBV5-6 and TRBJ2-5, with a possible D match to TRBD2 (5 bases). CDR1 is SGHDT and CDR2 is YYEEEE in the germline V gene. V lost 0 bases to trimming and J lost 5 bases, with 11 bases between them. This CDR3 has 14 amino acids. The CDR3 nucleotides are TGTGCCAGCAGCTTGGCGAGCGGTCGGGAGACCCAGTACTTC. It is translated as CASSLASGRETQYF.

This clone was recorded only once. This chain uses TRBV6-5 with TRBJ1-4; 7 nucleotides align to TRBD1. The ends lost 4 bases at V and 6 bases at J; junction bases unmatched: 11. The germline gives CDR1 MNHEY, CDR2 SVGAGI. This CDR3 region has 16 residues. The CDR3 bases are TGTGCCAGCAGTTCCCTACCCCAGGGGGAAGATGAAAAACTGTTTTTT. Translation: CASSSLPQGEDEKLFF.

This chain uses TRBV5-1 with TRBJ2-3; tentative D call: TRBD2 (5 bases). Germline V gene sequence: CDR1 SGHRS, CDR2 YFSETQ. The CDR3 is 16 amino acids. Trimming stripped 6 bases from V and 4 bases from J, with 21 bases between. The CDR3 DNA reads as TGCGCCAGCACCACGGCGGAGAGGGTATCATCAGATACGCAGTATTTT. It specifies CASTTAERVSSDTQYF. Complete variable domain (other parts from reference TRBV5-1 and TRBJ2-3): KAGVTQTPRYLIKTRGQQVTLSCSPISGHRSVSWYQQTPGQGLQFLFEYFSETQRNKGNFPGRFSGRQFSNSRSEMNVSTLELGDSALYLCASTTAERVSSDTQYFGPGTRLTVL.

Only one count was recorded for this clone. The chain uses TRBV2 and TRBJ2-7, with TRBD1 as a possible D gene (7 bases). V dropped 10 bases and J dropped 4 bases, with 20 bases sitting between them. This CDR3 has 14 amino acids. Germline CDR1 SNHLY, CDR2 FYNNEI. As DNA, the CDR3 is TGTGCCACTACAGGGGACTCCTCCCCGTACGAGCAGTACTTC. Its translation is CATTGDSSPYEQYF.

The chain couples TRBV30 to TRBJ2-7; D perhaps matches TRBD2 (5 bases). The V gene lost 2 bases and the J gene lost 5 bases, with 7 bases spanning the gap. From germline, CDR1 is GTSNPN and CDR2 SVGIG (reference sequence). The CDR3 covers 11 residues. The CDR3 DNA reads TGTGCCTGGAGTCTCGGGGACGAGCAGTACTTC. Its translation is CAWSLGDEQYF. Based on the CDR3 plus reference TRBV30 and TRBJ2-7, the full variable domain is SQTIHQWPATLVQPVGSPLSLECTVEGTSNPNLYWYRQAAGRGLQLLFYSVGIGQISSEVPQNLSASRPQDRQFILSSKKLLLSDSGFYLCAWSLGDEQYFGPGTRLTVT.

This rearrangement joins TRBV15 to TRBJ2-3, with D possibly TRBD2 on 5 matching bases. V lost 0 bases and J lost 4, with 14 bases in between. Germline CDR1 is LNHNV and CDR2 is YYDKDF (reference sequence). The CDR3 sequence is 16 residues long. This CDR3 is CATSRDRWELADTQYF. Here the CDR3 DNA reads TGTGCCACCAGCAGAGACAGGTGGGAGCTCGCAGATACGCAGTATTTT.

The genes are TRBV5-6 and TRBJ2-1, with 9 bases lining up with TRBD2. The V and J ends lost 3 bases and 6 bases, in that order; junction bases with no gene match: 10. Germline-derived CDR1 and CDR2 are SGHDT and YYEEEE. The CDR3 spans 16 residues. CDR3 coding DNA: TGTGCCAGCAGCTCCCTAGGGACTAGCCGGGTCAATGAGCAGTTCTTC. Translation: CASSSLGTSRVNEQFF.